This T cell receptor beta chain was captured in a study of graft-versus-host responses after intestinal transplantation. Turning to the study itself: Recipients underwent multivisceral, liver-intestinal, or isolated intestinal transplants.

TCRdb's table, derived via immunoSEQ multiplex PCR, lists solely in-frame clones and lacks some. Here the sample spans thousands of clones, around three quarters being singletons. The graft tissue was processed, and this released both intraepithelial and lamina propria lymphocytes. The receptor was isolated from a human patient who received an intestinal transplant, so some T cells may come from the graft donor. The source was ileum tissue, collected 17 days after transplant.

The CDR3 loop is CASSRLTTHYGYTF. CDR3 nucleotides: TGTGCCAGCAGCCGTCTAACTACTCACTATGGCTACACCTTC. This chain uses TRBV13 with TRBJ1-2; D remains ambiguous. CDR1 is PRHDT, CDR2 FYEKMQ, per germline (reference sequence). The V end lost 5 bases, the J end lost 3 bases, and 13 bases lay between the germline ends. This CDR3 is 14 amino acids long.